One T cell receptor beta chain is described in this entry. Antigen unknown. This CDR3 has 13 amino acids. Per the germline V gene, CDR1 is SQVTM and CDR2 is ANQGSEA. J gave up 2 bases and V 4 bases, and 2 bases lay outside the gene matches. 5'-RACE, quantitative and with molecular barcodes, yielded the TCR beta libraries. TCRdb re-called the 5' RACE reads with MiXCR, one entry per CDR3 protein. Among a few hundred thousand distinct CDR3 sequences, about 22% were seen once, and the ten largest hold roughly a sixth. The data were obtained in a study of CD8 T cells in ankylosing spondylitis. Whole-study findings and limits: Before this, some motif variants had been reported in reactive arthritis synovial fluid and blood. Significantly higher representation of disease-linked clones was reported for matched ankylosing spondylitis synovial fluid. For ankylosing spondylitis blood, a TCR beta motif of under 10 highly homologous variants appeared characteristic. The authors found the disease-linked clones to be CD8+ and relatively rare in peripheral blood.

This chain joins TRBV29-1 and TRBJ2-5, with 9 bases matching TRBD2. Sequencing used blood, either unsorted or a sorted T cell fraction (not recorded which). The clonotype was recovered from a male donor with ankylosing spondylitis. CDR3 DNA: TGCAGCGTTGGGGCGGGGGGGCAAGAGACCCAGTACTTC. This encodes CSVGAGGQETQYF.